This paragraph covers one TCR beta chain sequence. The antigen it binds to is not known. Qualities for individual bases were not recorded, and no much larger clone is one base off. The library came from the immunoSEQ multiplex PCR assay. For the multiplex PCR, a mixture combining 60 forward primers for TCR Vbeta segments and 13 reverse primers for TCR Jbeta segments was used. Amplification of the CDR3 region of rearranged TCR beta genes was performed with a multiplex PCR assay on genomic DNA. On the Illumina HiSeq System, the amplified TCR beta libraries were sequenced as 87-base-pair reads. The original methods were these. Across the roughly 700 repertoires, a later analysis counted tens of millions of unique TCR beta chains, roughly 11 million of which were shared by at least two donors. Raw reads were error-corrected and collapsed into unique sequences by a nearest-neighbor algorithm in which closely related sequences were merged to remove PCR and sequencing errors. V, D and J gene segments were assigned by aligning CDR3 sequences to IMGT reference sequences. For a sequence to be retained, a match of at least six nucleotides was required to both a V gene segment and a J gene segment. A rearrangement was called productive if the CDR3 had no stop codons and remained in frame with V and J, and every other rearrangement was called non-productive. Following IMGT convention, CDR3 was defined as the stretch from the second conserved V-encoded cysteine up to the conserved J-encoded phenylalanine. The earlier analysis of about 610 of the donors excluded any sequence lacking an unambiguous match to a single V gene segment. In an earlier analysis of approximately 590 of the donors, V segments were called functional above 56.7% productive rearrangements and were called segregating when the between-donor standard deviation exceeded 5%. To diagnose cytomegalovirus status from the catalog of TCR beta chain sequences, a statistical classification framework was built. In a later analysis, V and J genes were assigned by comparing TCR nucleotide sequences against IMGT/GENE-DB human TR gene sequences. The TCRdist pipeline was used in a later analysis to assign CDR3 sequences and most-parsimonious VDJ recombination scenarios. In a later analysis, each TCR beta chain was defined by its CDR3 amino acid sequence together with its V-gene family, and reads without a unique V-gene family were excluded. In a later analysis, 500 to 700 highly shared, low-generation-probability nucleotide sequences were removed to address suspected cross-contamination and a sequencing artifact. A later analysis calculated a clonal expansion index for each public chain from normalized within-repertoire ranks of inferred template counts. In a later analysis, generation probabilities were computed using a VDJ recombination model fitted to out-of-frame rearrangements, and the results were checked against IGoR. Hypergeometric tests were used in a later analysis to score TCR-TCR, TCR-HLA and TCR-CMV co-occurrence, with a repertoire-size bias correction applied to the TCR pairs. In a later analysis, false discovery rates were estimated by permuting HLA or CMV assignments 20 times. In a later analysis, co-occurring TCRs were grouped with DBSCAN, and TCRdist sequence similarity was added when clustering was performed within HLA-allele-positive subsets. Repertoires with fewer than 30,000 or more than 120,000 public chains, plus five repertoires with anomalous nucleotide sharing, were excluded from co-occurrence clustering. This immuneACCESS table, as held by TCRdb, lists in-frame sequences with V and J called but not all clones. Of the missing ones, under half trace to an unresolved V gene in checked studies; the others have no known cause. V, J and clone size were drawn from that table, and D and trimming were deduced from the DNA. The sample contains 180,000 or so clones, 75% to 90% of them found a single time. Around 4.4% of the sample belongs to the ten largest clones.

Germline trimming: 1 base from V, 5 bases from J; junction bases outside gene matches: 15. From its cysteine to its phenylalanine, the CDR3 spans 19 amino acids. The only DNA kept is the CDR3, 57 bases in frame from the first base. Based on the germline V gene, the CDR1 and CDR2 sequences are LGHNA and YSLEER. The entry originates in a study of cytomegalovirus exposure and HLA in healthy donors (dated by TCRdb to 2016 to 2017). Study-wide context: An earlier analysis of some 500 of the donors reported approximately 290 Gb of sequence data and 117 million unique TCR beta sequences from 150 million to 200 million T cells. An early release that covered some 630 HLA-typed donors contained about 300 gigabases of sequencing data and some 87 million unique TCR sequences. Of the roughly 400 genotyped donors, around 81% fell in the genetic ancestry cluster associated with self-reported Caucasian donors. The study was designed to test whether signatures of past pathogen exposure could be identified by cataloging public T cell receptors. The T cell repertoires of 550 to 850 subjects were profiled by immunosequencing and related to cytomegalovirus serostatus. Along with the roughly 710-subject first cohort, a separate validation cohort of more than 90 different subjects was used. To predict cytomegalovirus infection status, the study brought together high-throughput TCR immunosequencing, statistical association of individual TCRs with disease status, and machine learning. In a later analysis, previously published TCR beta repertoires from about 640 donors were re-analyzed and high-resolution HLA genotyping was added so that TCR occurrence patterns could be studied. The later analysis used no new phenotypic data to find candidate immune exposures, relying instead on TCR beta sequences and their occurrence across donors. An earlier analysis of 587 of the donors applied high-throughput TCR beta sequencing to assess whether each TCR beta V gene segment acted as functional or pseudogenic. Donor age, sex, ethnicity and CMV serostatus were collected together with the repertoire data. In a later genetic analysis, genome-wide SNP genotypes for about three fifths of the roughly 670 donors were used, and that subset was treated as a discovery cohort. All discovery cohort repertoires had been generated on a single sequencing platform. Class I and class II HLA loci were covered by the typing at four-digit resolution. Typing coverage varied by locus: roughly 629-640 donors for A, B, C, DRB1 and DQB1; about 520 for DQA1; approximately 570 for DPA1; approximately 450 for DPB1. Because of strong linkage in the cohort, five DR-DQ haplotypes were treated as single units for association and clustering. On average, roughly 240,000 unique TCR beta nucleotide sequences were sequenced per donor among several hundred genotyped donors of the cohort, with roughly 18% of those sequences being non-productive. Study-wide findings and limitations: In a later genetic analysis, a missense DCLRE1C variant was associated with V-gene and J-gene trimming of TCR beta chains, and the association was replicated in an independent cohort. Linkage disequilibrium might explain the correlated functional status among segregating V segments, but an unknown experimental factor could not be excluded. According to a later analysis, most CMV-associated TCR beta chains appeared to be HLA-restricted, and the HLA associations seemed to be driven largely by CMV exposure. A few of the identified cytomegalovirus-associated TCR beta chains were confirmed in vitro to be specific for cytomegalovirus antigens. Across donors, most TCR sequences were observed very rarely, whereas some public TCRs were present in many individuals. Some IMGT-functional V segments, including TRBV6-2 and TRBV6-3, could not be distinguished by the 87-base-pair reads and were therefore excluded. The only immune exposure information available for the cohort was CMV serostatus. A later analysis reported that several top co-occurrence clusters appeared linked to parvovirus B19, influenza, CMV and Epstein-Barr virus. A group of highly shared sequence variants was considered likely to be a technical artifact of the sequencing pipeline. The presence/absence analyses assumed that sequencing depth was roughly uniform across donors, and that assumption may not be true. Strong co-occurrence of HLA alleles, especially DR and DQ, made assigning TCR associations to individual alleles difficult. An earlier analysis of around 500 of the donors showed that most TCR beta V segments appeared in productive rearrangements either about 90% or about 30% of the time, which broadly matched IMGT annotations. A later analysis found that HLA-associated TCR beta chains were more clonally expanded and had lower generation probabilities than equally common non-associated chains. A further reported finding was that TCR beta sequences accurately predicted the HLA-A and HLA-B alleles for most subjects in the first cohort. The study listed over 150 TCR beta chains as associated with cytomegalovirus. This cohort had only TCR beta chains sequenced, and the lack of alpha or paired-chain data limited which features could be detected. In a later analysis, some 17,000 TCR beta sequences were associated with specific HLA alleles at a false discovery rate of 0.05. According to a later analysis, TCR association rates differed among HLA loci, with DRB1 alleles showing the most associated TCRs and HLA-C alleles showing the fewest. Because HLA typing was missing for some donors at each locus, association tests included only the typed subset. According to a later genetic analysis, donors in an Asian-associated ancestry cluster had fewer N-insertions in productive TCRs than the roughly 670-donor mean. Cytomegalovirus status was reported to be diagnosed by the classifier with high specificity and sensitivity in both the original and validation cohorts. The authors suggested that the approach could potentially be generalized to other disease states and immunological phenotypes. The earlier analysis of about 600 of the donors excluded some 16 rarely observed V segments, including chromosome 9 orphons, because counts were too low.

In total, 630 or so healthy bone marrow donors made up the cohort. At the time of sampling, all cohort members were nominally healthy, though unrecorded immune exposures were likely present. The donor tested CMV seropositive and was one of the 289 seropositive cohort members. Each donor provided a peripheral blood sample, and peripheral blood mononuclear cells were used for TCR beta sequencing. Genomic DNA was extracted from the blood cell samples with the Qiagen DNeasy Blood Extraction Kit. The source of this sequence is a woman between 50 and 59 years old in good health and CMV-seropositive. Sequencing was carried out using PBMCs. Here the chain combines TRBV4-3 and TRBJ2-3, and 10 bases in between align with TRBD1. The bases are TGCGCCAGCAGCCAAGGTCTCCGGGGACAGGGGCCCGCAGGAGATACGCAGTATTTT. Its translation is CASSQGLRGQGPAGDTQYF.